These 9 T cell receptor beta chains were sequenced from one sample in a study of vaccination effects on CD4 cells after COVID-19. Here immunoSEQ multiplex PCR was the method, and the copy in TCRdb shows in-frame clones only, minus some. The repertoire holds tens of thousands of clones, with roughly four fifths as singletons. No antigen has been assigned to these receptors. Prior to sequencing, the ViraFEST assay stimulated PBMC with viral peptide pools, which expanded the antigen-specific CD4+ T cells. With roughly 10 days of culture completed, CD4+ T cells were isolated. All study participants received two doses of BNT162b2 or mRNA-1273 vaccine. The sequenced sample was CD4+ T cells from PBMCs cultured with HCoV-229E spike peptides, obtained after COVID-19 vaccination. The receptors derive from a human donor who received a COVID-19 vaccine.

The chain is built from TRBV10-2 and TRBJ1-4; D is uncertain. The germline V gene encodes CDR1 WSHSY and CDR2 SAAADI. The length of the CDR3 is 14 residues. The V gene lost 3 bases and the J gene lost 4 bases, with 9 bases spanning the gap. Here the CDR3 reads CASSELRLNEKLFF. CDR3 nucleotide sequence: TGCGCCAGCAGTGAATTACGCCTTAATGAAAAACTGTTTTTT.

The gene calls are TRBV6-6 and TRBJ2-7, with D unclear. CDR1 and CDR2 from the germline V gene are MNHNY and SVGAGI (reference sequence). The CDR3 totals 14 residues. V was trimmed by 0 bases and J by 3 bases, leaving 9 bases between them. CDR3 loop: CASSYSYGFYEQYV. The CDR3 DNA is TGTGCCAGCAGTTACTCGTACGGATTCTACGAGCAGTACGTC.

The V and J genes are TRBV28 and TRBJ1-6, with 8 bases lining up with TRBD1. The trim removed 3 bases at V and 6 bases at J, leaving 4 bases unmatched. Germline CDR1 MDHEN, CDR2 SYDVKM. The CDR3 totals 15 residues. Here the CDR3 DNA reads TGTGCCAGCAGTTTGGGTGGGACAGGTAATTCACCCCTCCACTTT. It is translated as CASSLGGTGNSPLHF.

The CDR3 DNA is TGTGCCAGTAGGGGGACAGGGTATACCGGGGAGCTGTTTTTT. It translates to CASRGTGYTGELFF. V gene TRBV19 combines with J gene TRBJ2-2, with 9 bases aligning to TRBD1. The length of the CDR3 is 14 residues. The V segment lost 6 bases and the J segment 5 bases; nucleotides outside the gene matches: 4. CDR1 and CDR2 from the germline V gene are LNHDA and SQIVND (reference sequence).

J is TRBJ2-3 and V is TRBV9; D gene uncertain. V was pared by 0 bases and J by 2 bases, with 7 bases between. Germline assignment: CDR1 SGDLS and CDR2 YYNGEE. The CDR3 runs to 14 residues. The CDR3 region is CASSVVADTDTQYF. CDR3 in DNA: TGTGCCAGCAGCGTAGTTGCAGACACAGATACGCAGTATTTT.

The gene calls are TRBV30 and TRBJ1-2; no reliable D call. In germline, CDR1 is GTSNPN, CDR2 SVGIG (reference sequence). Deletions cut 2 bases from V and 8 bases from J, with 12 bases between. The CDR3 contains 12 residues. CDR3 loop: CAWSTGLRGYTF. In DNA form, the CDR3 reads TGTGCCTGGAGTACGGGGTTAAGGGGCTACACCTTC.

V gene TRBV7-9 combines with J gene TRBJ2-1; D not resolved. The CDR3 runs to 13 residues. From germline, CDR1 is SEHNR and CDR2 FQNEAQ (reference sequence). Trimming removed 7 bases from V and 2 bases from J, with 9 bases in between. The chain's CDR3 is CASTVETYNEQFF. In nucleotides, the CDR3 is TGTGCCAGCACCGTAGAAACCTACAATGAGCAGTTCTTC.

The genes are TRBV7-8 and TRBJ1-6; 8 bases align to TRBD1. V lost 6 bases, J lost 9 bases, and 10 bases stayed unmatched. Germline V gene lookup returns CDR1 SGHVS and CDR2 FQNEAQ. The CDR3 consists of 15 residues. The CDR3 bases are TGTGCCAGCAGACTTAACCAGGGGGCATCTTCACCCCTCCACTTT. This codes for CASRLNQGASSPLHF.

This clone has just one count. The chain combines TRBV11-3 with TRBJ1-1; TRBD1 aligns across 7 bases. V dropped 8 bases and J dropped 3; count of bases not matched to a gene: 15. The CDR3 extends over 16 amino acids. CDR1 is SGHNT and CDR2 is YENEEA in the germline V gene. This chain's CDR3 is CASGRGQGDVDTEAFF. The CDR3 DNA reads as TGTGCCAGCGGAAGGGGGCAGGGGGATGTTGACACTGAAGCTTTCTTT.